A single sample is the source of the 26 T cell receptor beta chains below, sequenced in a study of sequential checkpoint blockade in melanoma. Some clones are missing from TCRdb's copy, which holds only in-frame ones; the method was immunoSEQ multiplex PCR. The profile shows 3,500 to 4,000 clones, approximately 60% of them singletons. Specified treatment: randomized to nivolumab then ipilimumab (arm A) or the reverse (arm B). Sequenced here: CD8+ T cells sorted from blood (inferred from file names), sampled from a patient given nivolumab and ipilimumab in sequence. These receptors came from a human donor with melanoma.

A single count supports this clone. V gene TRBV10-2 combines with J gene TRBJ2-1; 7 bases line up with TRBD1. Trimming removed 6 bases from V and 4 bases from J; junction bases left unmatched: 6. Looked up from germline, CDR1 is WSHSY and CDR2 is SAAADI. The CDR3 length is 14 residues. The CDR3 spells CASRGDSQYNEQFF. The CDR3 nucleotides read TGCGCCAGCAGAGGGGACAGCCAATACAATGAGCAGTTCTTC.

This clone was observed a few times. The junction shows a germline mismatch at one end, possibly a read error. The chain combines TRBV19 with TRBJ1-1; D gene uncertain. From germline, CDR1 is LNHDA and CDR2 SQIVND (reference sequence). There are 15 residues in the CDR3. The CDR3 here is CASSIFCDKNTESFF. CDR3 nucleotide sequence: TGTGCCAGTAGTATATTCTGCGACAAGAACACTGAATCTTTCTTT.

Note on this clone: An end of the junction does not agree with germline; a read error may underlie this. In nucleotides, the CDR3 is TGTGCCAGCGGCTTAGCCTACCACTATGAGCAGTTCTTC. This translates into CASGLAYHYEQFF. The chain links TRBV7-9 to TRBJ2-1; D uncertain. Per germline, CDR1 SEHNR and CDR2 FQNEAQ (reference sequence). The CDR3 totals 13 residues.

This chain links TRBV4-1 with TRBJ2-7; a possible D gene is TRBD2 (5 bases). CDR3 length: 13 residues. Germline-derived CDR1 and CDR2 are MGHRA and YSYEKL. Trimming took off 0 bases at V and 5 bases at J, with 8 bases between the two ends. CDR3: CASSQEGSNEQYF. DNA for the CDR3: TGCGCCAGCAGCCAAGAAGGGAGTAACGAGCAGTACTTC.

This chain joins TRBV6-1 and TRBJ2-7, with TRBD2 matching over 12 bases. The V segment lost 4 bases and the J segment 6 bases; nucleotides outside the gene matches: 1. Germline V gene sequence: CDR1 MNHNS, CDR2 SASEGT. The CDR3 is 13 amino acids. This CDR3 is CASSGLAGVEQYF. The CDR3 coding sequence is TGTGCCAGCAGTGGACTAGCGGGAGTCGAGCAGTACTTC.

V usage is TRBV4-1 and J usage is TRBJ1-1; no reliable D call. V was shortened by 5 bases and J by 2 bases, with 9 bases between the two germline ends. The germline V gene has CDR1 MGHRA and CDR2 YSYEKL. This CDR3 is 13 amino acids long. In nucleotides, the CDR3 is TGCGCCAGCAGCTACAGCTCCAACACTGAAGCTTTCTTT. Translating it yields CASSYSSNTEAFF.

This clone was found a few times. The chain uses TRBV7-6 and TRBJ1-6, with a possible D match to TRBD1 (6 bases). Germline CDR1 and CDR2: SGHVS and FNYEAQ. Trimming took 6 bases from V and 3 from J, leaving 12 bases between them. The CDR3 spans 15 residues. The CDR3 loop reads CASSRDRNYNSPLHF. Here the CDR3 DNA reads TGTGCCAGCAGTCGCGACAGGAACTATAATTCACCCCTCCACTTT.

V usage is TRBV5-4 and J usage is TRBJ1-1; 7 nucleotides agree with TRBD1. CDR3 size: 12 residues. Trimming at V came to 4 bases and at J to 6 bases, leaving 3 bases not matched to a gene. Germline V gene sequence: CDR1 SGHNT, CDR2 YYREEE (reference sequence). The CDR3 loop is CASSTQGAEAFF. DNA for the CDR3: TGTGCCAGCAGCACGCAGGGGGCTGAAGCTTTCTTT.

This clone was seen once. The chain has TRBV7-3 and TRBJ2-3; TRBD2 agrees at 12 bases. Germline CDR1 reads SGHTA; CDR2 reads FQGTGA. The CDR3 runs to 19 residues. V shed 0 bases, J shed 2 bases, and the junction held 9 bases outside the gene matches. The CDR3 here is CASSLTSGLAGGPTDTQYF. The CDR3 region has the DNA TGTGCCAGCAGCTTAACCTCGGGGCTAGCGGGGGGGCCCACAGATACGCAGTATTTT.

V gene TRBV5-1 combines with J gene TRBJ2-7, with 9 bases fitting TRBD1. Trimming took 2 bases from V and 0 from J; bases not matched to a gene: 6. The CDR3 spans 16 residues. The germline V gene has CDR1 SGHRS and CDR2 YFSETQ. The CDR3 loop reads CASSLAGTGSSYEQYF. CDR3 DNA: TGCGCCAGCAGCTTAGCCGGGACAGGGAGCTCCTACGAGCAGTACTTC.

The chain carries TRBV11-2 and TRBJ1-1; no clear D. Per germline, CDR1 SGHAT and CDR2 FQNNGV. There are 14 residues in the CDR3. V was clipped by 4 bases and J by 5 bases, with 14 bases between them. The CDR3 region has the DNA TGTGCCAGCAGCTCGCATCGGGGAGGGACTGAAGCTTTCTTT. Translating it yields CASSSHRGGTEAFF.

The chain combines TRBV12-2 with TRBJ1-5; the tabulated D call, TRBD1, remains unverified against the DNA. TRBV12-2 is shown as a pseudogene. The CDR3 is 16 amino acids. The CDR3 nucleotides read TGTGCAAGTCGCTCACCCCCCGGGACAATCAATCAGCCCCAGCATTTT. Translated, it gives CASRSPPGTINQPQHF.

Points on this clone: At the DNA level, this CDR3 is encoded by other sequences in the same sample as well. V usage is TRBV27 and J usage is TRBJ1-5; possible D gene TRBD1, 5 bases. The CDR3 is made up of 14 amino acids. With 3 bases removed from V and 6 bases from J, the gap between germline ends came to 12 bases. CDR1 and CDR2 (germline): MNHEY, SMNVEV (reference sequence). The CDR3 nucleotides are TGTGCCAGCAGTTTGTCCGGGGGGGGTCAGCCCCAGCATTTT. Protein: CASSLSGGGQPQHF.

V gene TRBV29-1 combines with J gene TRBJ2-7, with 8 bases aligning to TRBD1. The CDR3 sequence is 13 residues long. V shed 4 bases and J 6 bases; nucleotides not matched to a gene: 8. CDR1 is SQVTM, CDR2 ANQGSEA, per germline. CDR3 loop: CSVVSQGVGEQYF. The CDR3 DNA reads TGCAGCGTTGTTTCACAGGGGGTTGGCGAGCAGTACTTC.

This rearrangement joins TRBV29-1 to TRBJ2-2; 7 nucleotides line up with TRBD1. Per the germline V gene, CDR1 is SQVTM and CDR2 is ANQGSEA. CDR3 length: 12 amino acids. V lost 6 bases and J lost 5; bases outside the gene matches: 3. Here the CDR3 DNA reads TGCAGCGTCGAGACAGGGACCGGGGAGCTGTTTTTT. This translates into CSVETGTGELFF.

The chain is built from TRBV6-1 and TRBJ2-7, with TRBD1 matching over 11 bases. After removal of 3 bases from V and 3 bases from J, the junction contained 7 bases not matched to a gene. The CDR3 runs 16 residues. CDR1 and CDR2 from the germline V gene are MNHNS and SASEGT. This chain's CDR3 is CASSEDGQGALYEQYF. For the CDR3, the DNA is TGTGCCAGCAGTGAGGACGGACAGGGGGCACTCTACGAGCAGTACTTC.

The chain uses TRBV29-1 and TRBJ1-4; D not certain. Trimming removed 3 bases from V and 5 bases from J, with 10 bases in between. From germline, CDR1 is SQVTM and CDR2 ANQGSEA. This CDR3 is built from 13 residues. The CDR3 loop reads CSVERDTNEKLFF. CDR3 sequence (DNA): TGCAGCGTTGAGAGAGACACGAATGAAAAACTGTTTTTT.

The sample holds a few counts of this clone. V gene TRBV2 combines with J gene TRBJ1-2; 9 bases align to TRBD1. The CDR3 contains 15 residues. The germline V gene has CDR1 SNHLY and CDR2 FYNNEI. J gave up 1 base and V 6 bases, and 6 bases lay outside the gene matches. CDR3 coding DNA: TGTGCCAGCAGAGAGAACAGGGGGCTTAACTATGGCTACACCTTC. The encoded protein is CASRENRGLNYGYTF.

This chain uses TRBV2 with TRBJ2-2; 9 bases align to TRBD2. From germline, CDR1 is SNHLY and CDR2 FYNNEI. The V gene end was trimmed by 2 bases and the J gene end by 1 base; junction bases not matched to a gene: 5. The CDR3 covers 17 residues. CDR3 DNA sequence: TGTGCCAGCAGTGAACCAGCGGGGGGCTGGAACACCGGGGAGCTGTTTTTT. It encodes CASSEPAGGWNTGELFF.

This chain connects TRBV7-4 to TRBJ1-4; D remains unclear. This CDR3 comprises 16 residues. Trimming shortened V by 2 bases and J by 4 bases, and 14 bases separated the two germline ends. CDR1 is SGHVT and CDR2 is SQSDAQ in the germline V gene. The CDR3 coding sequence is TGTGCCAGCAGCTTAAACCCTAGTCTCAGTAATGAAAAACTGTTTTTT. Protein: CASSLNPSLSNEKLFF.

This clone was detected only a few times. The rearrangement links TRBV6-6 to TRBJ1-2; D ambiguous. V was cut by 8 bases and J by 3 bases, with 13 bases left in between. The CDR3 contains 13 residues. Germline CDR1 is MNHNY and CDR2 is SVGAGI (reference sequence). The DNA of the CDR3 is TGTGCCAGCGACCACGGGAGGGACTATGGCTACACCTTC. Translation: CASDHGRDYGYTF.

The chain employs TRBV5-1 and TRBJ2-1; 8 bases map to TRBD1. CDR1 is SGHRS and CDR2 is YFSETQ in the germline V gene. The CDR3 consists of 17 residues. The J segment lost 2 bases and the V segment lost 3 bases, leaving 10 bases of the junction unmatched. This chain's CDR3 is CASSSDLLTGAYNEQFF. CDR3 nucleotide sequence: TGCGCCAGCAGCTCAGACCTACTGACAGGGGCCTACAATGAGCAGTTCTTC.

This clone was counted once. It is likely a read error: a sequence one base away is far more abundant. V is TRBV11-2 and J is TRBJ1-1; TRBD1 agrees at 9 bases. CDR3 length: 13 amino acids. From germline, CDR1 is SGHAT and CDR2 FQNNGV. J was trimmed by 12 bases and V by 3 bases; bases with no gene match: 8. The CDR3: CASSLIQGAGTFF. In DNA, the CDR3 is TGTGCCAGCAGCTTGATACAGGGGGCCGGGACTTTCTTT.

This chain connects TRBV29-1 to TRBJ2-7; 8 bases fit TRBD1. Germline CDR1 SQVTM, CDR2 ANQGSEA. Unmatched junction bases numbered 7, after V lost 6 bases and J lost 6 bases. CDR3 size: 12 residues. DNA for the CDR3: TGCAGCGTAGATAAAACAGGGGGCGAGCAGTACTTC. Translation gives CSVDKTGGEQYF.

With respect to this clone: At one boundary the junction diverges from the germline segment, which might be a read error. The chain employs TRBV7-7 and TRBJ2-7; 12 positions match TRBD2. The CDR3 is 14 amino acids. Per germline, CDR1 SSHAT and CDR2 FNYEAQ (reference sequence). The CDR3 DNA reads as TGTGCTAGCAGCCCGACTAGCGGGAGCCACGAGCAGTACTTC. Protein product: CASSPTSGSHEQYF. Full variable domain (rest looked up from reference TRBV7-7 and TRBJ2-7): GAGVSQSPRYKVTKRGQDVTLRCDPISSHATLYWYQQALGQGPEFLTYFNYEAQPDKSGLPSDRFSAERPEGSISTLTIQRTEQRDSAMYRCASSPTSGSHEQYFGPGTRLTVT.

This sequence joins TRBV9 and TRBJ2-1, with 7 bases aligning to TRBD2. This CDR3 is 14 amino acids long. Trimming at V came to 3 bases and at J to 8 bases, leaving 8 bases not matched to a gene. Per germline, CDR1 SGDLS and CDR2 YYNGEE. The CDR3 spells CASSEGGAWDEQFF. For the CDR3, the DNA is TGTGCCAGCAGCGAGGGAGGGGCCTGGGATGAGCAGTTCTTC.